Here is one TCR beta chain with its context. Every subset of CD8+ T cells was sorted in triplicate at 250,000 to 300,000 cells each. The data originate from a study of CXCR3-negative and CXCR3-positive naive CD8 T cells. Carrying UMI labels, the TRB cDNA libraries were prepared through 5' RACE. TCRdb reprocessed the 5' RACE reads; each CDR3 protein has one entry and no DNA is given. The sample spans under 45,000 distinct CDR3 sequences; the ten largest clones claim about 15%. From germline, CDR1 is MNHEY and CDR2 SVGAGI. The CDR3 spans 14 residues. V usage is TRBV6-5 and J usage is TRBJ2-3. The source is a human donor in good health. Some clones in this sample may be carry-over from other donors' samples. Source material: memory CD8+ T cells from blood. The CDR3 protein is CASSYSPWSDTQYF.